Below, one T cell receptor (beta chain) is given with its context. Its antigen target is currently unknown. No base qualities exist here, and no much larger clone lies one base off it. V is pruned by 6 bases and J by 3 bases, leaving 11 bases of the junction without a gene match. The CDR3 spans 15 residues, from the cysteine through the phenylalanine. Solely the CDR3 DNA is kept, with 45 bases framed from the first base. The germline V gene supplies CDR1 SNHLY and CDR2 FYNNEI. The sample originates from a study of cytotoxic CD8 clonotypes in ibrutinib-treated CLL listed by TCRdb under 2021. As for the study more broadly: In this cohort, 15 patients were treatment-naive and roughly 10 were relapsed/refractory, while 17 to 18 had unmutated IGHV. Of the 90 or so participants in the trial, approximately 25 had longitudinal samples available. Samples averaged around 280,000 productive templates and 80,000 to 100,000 productive rearrangements. Response samples were obtained after a median of 12 months of treatment, with a range of about 6 to 36 months. Cryopreserved peripheral blood mononuclear cells were obtained prior to treatment, at the time of response, and at either disease progression or sustained remission. Partial responses were observed in roughly 25 patients and complete responses in 2; after a median follow-up of 68 months, remission was maintained in 15 or so patients and progression was observed in 12. Every remission and progressive disease sample was obtained while ibrutinib was still being received by the patients.

On a MiSeq, deep resolution sequencing aimed for a depth between 1 in 1 million and 1 in 200,000 T cells, with each clonotype covered 10x on average. The immunoSEQ hsTCRB Kit was used to generate the TCR beta libraries. Under the source paper's analysis protocol: ImmunoSEQ Data Assistant and ImmunoSEQ Analyzer were used for data analysis, and V, D and J genes were assigned according to IMGT definitions. Clonality was computed as one minus normalized Shannon entropy of productive rearrangement frequencies, ranging from 0 to 1. Only overrepresented clonotypes making up at least 0.05% of the repertoire of each patient were included in the public clonotype analysis. Repertoires from thirteen age-matched healthy donors in immuneACCESS were used as clonality controls. Here the immuneACCESS table is served through TCRdb, limited to in-frame sequences with V and J called. Missing clones are a known gap in these copies; in checked studies unresolved V genes cover under half, and the rest lacks a known reason. V and J calls plus clone size are reproduced from that table; the DNA served to infer D and trimming. The sample table holds about 140,000 clones, of which 80% were seen once. About 7.6% of the sample belongs to the ten largest clones.

What the authors observed across the whole study: Baseline clonality was found to be higher than that of age-matched healthy donors and was strongly correlated with circulating CD8+ T-cell counts. Clonality rose at ibrutinib response, remained stable during sustained remission, and dropped back toward baseline at progression. Sustained-remission and progressing patients did not have matched sampling times, and lymph node repertoires were not examined. Public clonotypes were rare and either shrank or stayed stable during treatment, and the rise in clonality at ibrutinib response reflected expansion of private clonotypes.

For TCR beta library preparation, around 2.1 micrograms of genomic DNA were extracted from the cryopreserved PBMCs. Longitudinal blood samples from CLL patients on ibrutinib monotherapy were analyzed using high-throughput TCR beta sequencing. The patients took part in an open-label, single-center phase 2 trial of ibrutinib monotherapy. The sequence came from a human donor with chronic lymphocytic leukemia. Recombination joined TRBV2 with TRBJ2-7, with TRBD1 identical over 7 junction bases. The sequenced sample was PBMCs, obtained after 36 months of ibrutinib treatment. The sequenced DNA: TGTGCCAGCAGGGAATCGACAGGGCGGTTCTACGAGCAGTACTTC. This sequence encodes CASRESTGRFYEQYF. Here the CDR3 is joined to the reference TRBV2 and TRBJ2-7 genes, and the full variable domain is: EPEVTQTPSHQVTQMGQEVILRCVPISNHLYFYWYRQILGQKVEFLVSFYNNEISEKSEIFDDQFSVERPDGSNFTLKIRSTKLEDSAMYFCASRESTGRFYEQYFGPGTRLTVT.